This T cell receptor (beta chain) came from a study of blood T cell repertoires in COVID-19. Study context: The samples span acute and convalescent COVID-19 from the United States, Italy and Spain. The cDNA or gDNA used as material had been derived from T cells, B-cell-depleted T cells, or PBMCs.

It was during active infection that Seattle patients were enrolled and then longitudinally followed. Original analysis: Reference gene primer amplification gave estimated nucleated cell counts. Sequenced by immunoSEQ multiplex PCR; TCRdb stores in-frame clones only, minus some. That table furnishes V, J and clone size, whereas the DNA furnished D and trimming. The sample has approximately 89,000 clones, roughly 74% seen once. This CDR3 has 15 amino acids. With 2 bases removed from V and 6 bases from J, the gap between germline ends came to 13 bases. CDR1 LGHNA and CDR2 YNFKEQ come from the germline V gene.

The TCR sequence derives from a man aged 65 to 85 with COVID-19, enrolled during active disease. This chain uses TRBV4-2 with TRBJ2-2; perhaps TRBD2 as D (6 bases). The sequenced sample consisted of peripheral blood. Here the CDR3 reads CASSQLTREAGELFF. CDR3 coding DNA: TGTGCCAGCAGCCAACTCACCAGGGAGGCCGGGGAGCTGTTTTTT.